This T cell receptor beta chain was identified during a study of breast tumors, draining lymph nodes, adjacent tissues. Study-wide results and limits: Tumors had less TCR diversity than lymph nodes, more than nontumor tissue. Luminal-like breast cancer showed significantly higher tumor–nontumor repertoire similarity than basal-like. That most tumor T cells come from lymph nodes remained unproven.

The lymph nodes were axillary draining lymph nodes from breast cancer patients. MiXCR, applied by TCRdb to the multiplex PCR reads, yields one record per CDR3 protein. The repertoire has about 230,000 distinct CDR3 sequences, roughly 32% of them found once; the top ten carry 1.4%. Remarks on this clonotype: The antigen remains undetermined. One junction end does not reproduce the germline sequence, and a read error may be involved.

The sample was axillary lymph node tissue. This sequence originates from a female donor with breast cancer. Some clones in this sample may be carry-over from other donors' samples.

The CDR3 sequence is CASSLDSGSYNGQFF. Here the CDR3 DNA reads TGTGCCAGCAGCTTAGATAGCGGGAGTTACAATGGGCAGTTCTTC. V and J are TRBV24-1 and TRBJ2-1; 9 bases are shared with TRBD2. Germline V gene sequence: CDR1 KGHDR, CDR2 SFDVKD. CDR3 length: 15 amino acids.